This T cell receptor beta chain was obtained from a study of regulatory T cells in long-lasting Graves disease listed by TCRdb under 2021. Regarding the complete study: Newly diagnosed Graves' disease patients had taken antithyroid drugs for less than 3 months. This study used TCR sequencing and RNA sequencing of peripheral blood to compare persistent Graves' disease patients against newly diagnosed Graves' disease patients. The study was conducted in China and was registered as a clinical trial. A total of around 33 samples were covered by TCR sequencing, comprising 13 persistent and around 20 newly diagnosed Graves' disease patients. The full study reports these points: TRBV28, TRBJ1-2 and TRBJ2-5 were preferentially used in persistent disease, while TRBV20-1 and TRBJ2-1 were favored in newly diagnosed disease. Sequencing and analysis were restricted to the TCR beta chain. The study examined only peripheral blood because the primary lesion, thyroid tissue, could not be accessed. Compared with newly diagnosed patients, patients with persistent Graves' disease had lower TCR Shannon entropy and fewer highly expanded clones, which suggests clonal expansion. The authors noted that the small sample size was a limitation that may lower accuracy. Persistent patients shared more public clonotypes among themselves (under 3,000) than newly diagnosed patients did (over 900).

In the germline V gene, CDR1 corresponds to MDHEN and CDR2 to SYDVKM. Cut back by 4 bases and 7 bases, the V and J ends lie 18 bases apart. There are 15 amino acids in the CDR3, from cysteine to phenylalanine inclusive. Only CDR3 DNA is held: 45 bases, read in frame from base 1. The library was made by multiplex PCR. Sequencer: Illumina HiSeq 4000. TCR beta libraries were built with iRepertoire HTBI primers and Arm-PCR amplification of CDR3 regions. PCR products were gel purified before sequencing. The original pipeline was this. Across samples, 62 TRBV and roughly 15 TRBJ segments were identified and used for gene usage analysis of CDR3 amino acid clonotypes. Filtered high-quality paired reads were merged into contigs using COPE and FqMerger. BLAST was used to align contigs to IMGT TRBV, TRBD and TRBJ reference genes, and CDR3 was defined according to IMGT. Highly expanded clones were defined as clonotypes with a frequency above 0.1%. Shannon entropy was used to measure repertoire diversity, and the Gini coefficient was used to measure V-J evenness. Public clonotypes were defined as clonotypes shared by more than one individual. TCRdb redid the processing of the public reads, applying fastp at Q25 and MiXCR, and retained in-frame beta chains. CDR3 protein duplicates are merged, each entry listing the most common genes and DNA. These V and J calls derive from TCRdb rather than the authors' analysis. For this sample there are 370,000 or so distinct CDR3 sequences; 16% appear just once. The ten largest account for roughly 21% of the sample.

The intended sense of this specimen's time point label: newly diagnosed GD, antithyroid drugs for less than 3 months. RNA was extracted from PBMCs in TRIzol for both TCR sequencing and RNA sequencing. Graves' disease was diagnosed according to American Thyroid Association guidelines. Patients were recruited from an endocrinology department in Xi'an, China. Each patient gave approximately 10 milliliters of peripheral blood, collected in an EDTA anticoagulant tube. PBMCs were isolated by Ficoll Paque Plus density gradient separation without further T cell sorting. An Agilent 2100 Bioanalyzer and agarose gel were used to assess RNA quality, and a NanoDrop 2000 was used to measure RNA concentration. As regards this clonotype: This clone's antigen is unknown. This may be a read error, as it is one base from a much larger clone.

Another study also made use of these data, one on T cells in Graves' hyperthyroidism and ophthalmopathy. From the second report: Stable Graves' hyperthyroidism was defined as the absence of progression to ophthalmopathy over 18 months of follow-up. The hyperthyroidism patients were between 18 and 65 years old and newly diagnosed, with a disease duration of less than 2 months. Patients with uncontrolled infections, other autoimmune diseases, pregnancy or lactation were excluded. Diagnoses relied on clinical symptoms, serum thyroxine and TRAb, thyroid ultrasound and orbital computed tomography. The first round of RT-PCR for the TCR CDR3 was performed with the HTBI primer set and the Qiagen OneStep RT-PCR kit. Most expanded thyroid clonotypes (frequency above 0.001) were also detected in blood, a finding suggesting that blood repertoires may reflect thyroid immune responses. Ophthalmopathy was separated from stable hyperthyroidism by a 13 V-J signature model, with around 90% sensitivity and 81% to 82% specificity obtained in cross-validation and 80%/75% obtained in testing. In validation, the model predicted progression to ophthalmopathy a median of about 6.8 months before onset, with roughly 68% sensitivity and around 76% specificity. A discovery cohort of around 98 patients, about 44 with Graves' ophthalmopathy and under 60 with stable Graves' hyperthyroidism, was used to find distinguishing TCR V-J signatures. Prospective prediction of ophthalmopathy was tested in an independent validation cohort of some 19 hyperthyroidism patients and 15 to 17 patients who later progressed to ophthalmopathy. The roughly 94 discovery patients were randomly split 7:3 into training and test sets. The study also compared thyroid tissue and blood T-cell repertoires from roughly six Graves' hyperthyroidism patients. After blood sampling, hyperthyroidism patients were treated with methimazole at a starting dose of 30 mg daily, and ophthalmopathy patients were treated with high-dose intravenous methylprednisolone. The libraries were constructed in a second round of multiplex PCR and then size-selected and purified. Sequencing of the libraries was done on an Illumina HiSeq2000 using paired-end 100 bp reads. Raw data were processed with SOAPnuke, discarding reads with adapters, uncalled bases, mean Phred below 15, or no exact constant-primer or identifier match. COPE v1.2.5 was used to merge the high-quality paired reads, and each unique nucleotide sequence was defined as a clonotype. MiTCR v1.1 was used to align clonotypes to the IMGT TRBV, TRBD and TRBJ reference segments. Only V-J combinations with frequency above 0.0001, covering 99.2% of repertoires, were analysed. A TCS score was defined as the ratio of F50 (clonal expansion) to E x V (chaos), with BLOSUM62-based TCRdist applied between CDR3 peptides within each V-J. Welch's t-statistics and random forest reduced some 510 V-J features to 10 to 15, which were used in a naive Bayes classifier (R e1071). No statistical method was used to set the sample size in advance, and investigators knew the group allocation. The paper reports TCR Vbeta CDR3 sequencing of 135 peripheral blood samples: 40 or so ophthalmopathy, fewer than 80 hyperthyroidism and some 17 progressor patients.

The chain employs TRBV28 and TRBJ2-3; TRBD2 could be the D gene, as 6 bases match. This clonotype was sampled from a woman between 18 and 30 years old with Graves disease. Donor details come from another sample of the same person, matched by shared clones. Here the sequenced sample was peripheral blood mononuclear cells (PBMCs), taken at new diagnosis, from a patient treated with antithyroid drugs. The DNA reads TGTGCCAGCAGTTCTCCAGCGGGCGGCAGAAATACGCAGTATTTT. This translates into CASSSPAGGRNTQYF.